The source of this T cell receptor (beta chain) is a study of blood T cell repertoires in COVID-19. Libraries were prepared by immunoSEQ multiplex PCR; TCRdb keeps only in-frame clonotypes and omits some of them. The repertoire has 200,000 to 250,000 clones, 84% of them found once; the top ten carry about 1.8%. The receptor comes from a man in his sixties who had recovered from COVID-19. The material sequenced was PBMCs or T cells enriched from blood (not recorded which).

Here the CDR3 DNA reads TGTGCCAGCAGCAAACCCCGGGTAGTAAACGGCAATCAGCCCCAGCATTTT. Its translation: CASSKPRVVNGNQPQHF. The chain recombines TRBV21-1 with TRBJ1-5. TRBV21-1 is a listed pseudogene. This CDR3 has 17 amino acids.